This T cell receptor beta chain derives from a study of siplizumab effects on memory and regulatory T cells. Germline V CDR1 and CDR2: SGDLS, YYNGEE. The CDR3 contains 13 residues. Trimming left V 4 bases short and J 0 bases short, with 4 bases between. Sequenced by immunoSEQ multiplex PCR; TCRdb stores in-frame clones only, minus some. In the table there are about 85,000 clones, 95% of which are singletons. The genes are TRBV9 and TRBJ2-2; no clear D. The specimen sequenced was CD8+ T cells sorted from blood. The clonotype originates from a human donor in good health. CDR3: CASSPPNTGELFF. For the CDR3, the DNA is TGTGCCAGCAGCCCACCGAACACCGGGGAGCTGTTTTTT.